These 15 T cell receptor beta chains share one sample of origin, sequenced in a study of identical twins. A single record per CDR3 protein comes from TCRdb applying MiXCR to the 5' RACE reads. The sample consists of a few hundred thousand distinct CDR3 sequences, more than 20% of them appearing once. These data were also filed under a second study, of T cells expressing NK-cell markers.

Sample: CD4+ T cells sorted from blood. The receptors come from a woman between 18 and 29 years old in good health.

This clonotype was observed a few times. The chain uses TRBV5-1 and TRBJ2-4; 8 bases match TRBD1. From germline, CDR1 is SGHRS and CDR2 YFSETQ. CDR3 length: 14 residues. With V trimmed by 0 bases and J by 7 bases, 3 bases remained unmatched. CDR3 sequence reads: CASSLGTGHNIQYF. CDR3 nucleotide sequence: TGCGCCAGCAGCTTGGGGACAGGGCACAACATTCAGTACTTC. Full variable domain (outside the CDR3, taken from reference TRBV5-1 and TRBJ2-4): KAGVTQTPRYLIKTRGQQVTLSCSPISGHRSVSWYQQTPGQGLQFLFEYFSETQRNKGNFPGRFSGRQFSNSRSEMNVSTLELGDSALYLCASSLGTGHNIQYFGAGTRLSVL.

The chain carries TRBV3-1 and TRBJ2-3; D is unclear. V dropped 0 bases and J dropped 0 bases, with 10 bases sitting between them. Germline-derived CDR1 and CDR2 are LGHDT and YNNKEL (reference sequence). The length of the CDR3 is 16 residues. CDR3: CASSQEADSSTDTQYF. Written as DNA, the CDR3 is TGTGCCAGCAGCCAAGAGGCGGATTCTAGCACAGATACGCAGTATTTT.

In its sample, this clonotype was seen a few times. The chain links TRBV4-3 to TRBJ2-1; 9 positions match TRBD1. The CDR3 is 15 residues long. Germline V gives CDR1 LGHNA, CDR2 YSLEER. The V gene end was trimmed by 0 bases and the J gene end by 8 bases; junction bases not matched to a gene: 5. In nucleotides, the CDR3 is TGCGCCAGCAGCCAAGAAGGACAGGGGATGTATGAGCAGTTCTTC. This codes for CASSQEGQGMYEQFF.

V is TRBV10-1 and J is TRBJ1-2, with D perhaps TRBD1 (6 bases). In germline, CDR1 is WNHNN, CDR2 SYGVQD (reference sequence). Trimming cost V 4 bases and J 7 bases, with 13 bases left between them. This CDR3 contains 13 residues. The CDR3 DNA follows: TGCGCCAGCAGTGCCCAGGGGTTCGGTGGCTACACCTTC. Encoded protein: CASSAQGFGGYTF.

The rearrangement links TRBV4-3 to TRBJ2-1; tentatively, D is TRBD1 or TRBD2 (5 bases each). Germline V CDR1 and CDR2: LGHNA, YSLEER. This CDR3 region has 15 residues. V gave up 4 bases and J gave up 3 bases, with 13 bases separating them. The CDR3 reads CASSPGLAYYNEQFF. The CDR3 coding sequence is TGCGCCAGCAGCCCAGGGTTAGCGTACTACAATGAGCAGTTCTTC.

The chain couples TRBV5-1 to TRBJ1-1; D is perhaps TRBD1 (5 bases). Germline V gives CDR1 SGHRS, CDR2 YFSETQ. With 6 bases removed from V and 0 bases from J, the gap between germline ends came to 12 bases. This CDR3 contains 14 residues. The DNA of the CDR3 is TGCGCCAGCACCAGGGCAGAAGTGAACACTGAAGCTTTCTTT. Its translation is CASTRAEVNTEAFF.

The chain couples TRBV6-1 to TRBJ2-7, with 7 bases identical to TRBD2. Germline V gene sequence: CDR1 MNHNS, CDR2 SASEGT. V shed 1 base and J 2 bases; nucleotides not matched to a gene: 5. This CDR3 contains 15 residues. CDR3 in DNA: TGTGCCAGCAGTGAAGTTGGGGGGGGGACCTACGAGCAGTACTTC. It codes for CASSEVGGGTYEQYF.

This clonotype was seen a few times. V and J are TRBV6-1 and TRBJ2-7, with D tentatively TRBD1 (6 bases). CDR1 is MNHNS and CDR2 is SASEGT in the germline V gene. This CDR3 is 16 amino acids long. V gave up 5 bases and J gave up 0 bases, with 17 bases separating them. The CDR3 protein is CASSPAGTRYSYEQYF. CDR3 nucleotide sequence: TGTGCCAGCAGTCCGGCCGGGACACGATACTCCTACGAGCAGTACTTC.

As DNA, the CDR3 is TGTGCCAGCAGTTTCGAGCGGGAGGGCACAGATACGCAGTATTTT. This codes for CASSFEREGTDTQYF. This chain connects TRBV12-3 or TRBV12-4 to TRBJ2-3, with 9 bases that match TRBD2. Unmatched junction bases numbered 2, after V lost 3 bases and J lost 1 base. CDR3 length: 15 residues.

This sequence joins TRBV20-1 and TRBJ2-1; no firm D call. The CDR3 runs 11 residues. With 3 bases removed from V and 13 bases from J, the gap between germline ends came to 13 bases. Germline V gene data show CDR1 as DFQATT and CDR2 as SNEGSKA (reference sequence). The CDR3 sequence: CSARGDSLQFF. In nucleotides, the CDR3 is TGCAGTGCTAGGGGTGACTCCCTCCAGTTCTTC.

The chain is built from TRBV7-2 and TRBJ1-1, with D unclear. This CDR3 has 13 residues. Germline values: CDR1 SGHTA, CDR2 FQGNSA. V was cut by 5 bases and J by 7 bases, with 14 bases left in between. CDR3 in DNA: TGTGCCAGCAGCCTAGGCCCGGGGAATGAAGCTTTCTTT. It encodes CASSLGPGNEAFF.

The V gene is TRBV12-3 or TRBV12-4, the J gene TRBJ1-2, with D maybe TRBD1 (5 bases). The CDR3 covers 14 residues. Deletions cut 3 bases from V and 7 bases from J, with 15 bases between. Here the CDR3 DNA reads TGTGCCAGCAGTTTGGCGGGGCAGATTCGTGGCTACACCTTC. This sequence encodes CASSLAGQIRGYTF.

In its sample, this clonotype was seen a few times. The rearrangement uses TRBV3-1 and TRBJ2-1; D not resolved. The length of the CDR3 is 15 residues. Trimming shortened V by 1 base and J by 4 bases, and 11 bases separated the two germline ends. CDR1 and CDR2 (germline): LGHDT, YNNKEL (reference sequence). CDR3 loop: CASSQVSAAYNEQFF. The CDR3 region has the DNA TGTGCCAGCAGCCAAGTGAGCGCGGCTTACAATGAGCAGTTCTTC.

The chain joins TRBV11-2 to TRBJ2-3, with a possible D match to TRBD1 (5 bases). Trimming stripped 6 bases from V and 0 bases from J, with 10 bases between. Germline loops: CDR1 SGHAT, CDR2 FQNNGV. CDR3 size: 14 residues. CDR3 DNA: TGTGCCAGCAGACGGCAGGGAAGCACAGATACGCAGTATTTT. Translation: CASRRQGSTDTQYF.

V is TRBV7-9 and J is TRBJ2-1, with D possibly being TRBD2 (6 bases). Trimming pared 5 bases from V and 4 bases from J, leaving 18 bases between. CDR1 SEHNR and CDR2 FQNEAQ come from the germline V gene (reference sequence). The CDR3 extends over 16 amino acids. The CDR3 DNA is TGTGCCAGCAGCGCTCTTGGTGGGGGGATTTACAATGAGCAGTTCTTC. This sequence encodes CASSALGGGIYNEQFF.